The 14 T cell receptor beta chains presented below share a single source sample, sequenced in a study of blood T cell repertoires in COVID-19. Sequenced by immunoSEQ multiplex PCR; TCRdb stores in-frame clones only, minus some. The data show 150,000 to 170,000 clones, approximately 80% seen once. Sequences were obtained from peripheral blood. The source is a woman aged 60 to 75 with COVID-19, enrolled during active disease.

The CDR3: CASSLATSGRVNEQFF. The CDR3 DNA follows: TGTGCCAGCAGCTTAGCGACTAGCGGGAGGGTCAATGAGCAGTTCTTC. The chain couples TRBV7-9 to TRBJ2-1; TRBD2 agrees at 14 bases. V lost 0 bases and J lost 6; bases outside the gene matches: 1. Germline loops: CDR1 SEHNR, CDR2 FQNEAQ (reference sequence). The CDR3 runs 16 residues.

This clone has at least ten counts. The chain is built from TRBV14 and TRBJ2-7; 12 positions match TRBD2. Per the germline V gene, CDR1 is SGHDN and CDR2 is FVKESK. Trimming took 4 bases from V and 3 from J; bases not matched to a gene: 4. The CDR3 runs to 15 residues. The chain's CDR3 is CASSRSGLAGYEQYF. In DNA, the CDR3 is TGTGCCAGCAGCCGTTCGGGACTAGCGGGCTACGAGCAGTACTTC.

This chain joins TRBV11-2 and TRBJ2-1, with D possibly matching TRBD1 (6 bases). Per germline, CDR1 SGHAT and CDR2 FQNNGV. Trimming took off 2 bases at V and 8 bases at J, with 13 bases between the two ends. The CDR3 spans 14 residues. CDR3 sequence reads: CASSLQGSWHEQFF. The CDR3, as DNA: TGTGCCAGCAGCTTACAGGGGAGTTGGCATGAGCAGTTCTTC.

The rearrangement joins TRBV3-1 (or the pseudogene TRBV3-2) to TRBJ2-1, with D possibly matching TRBD2 (7 bases). Trimming stripped 0 bases from V and 4 bases from J, with 16 bases between. The CDR3 is made up of 17 amino acids. Germline values: CDR1 LGHDT, CDR2 YNNKEL (reference sequence). The chain's CDR3 is CASSQESRGGVYNEQFF. The CDR3 nucleotides read TGTGCCAGCAGCCAAGAGTCCAGAGGGGGGGTTTACAATGAGCAGTTCTTC.

This clone was seen a few times. Different DNA sequences within this sample yield the same CDR3. The V and J genes are TRBV7-6 and TRBJ1-4; TRBD1 aligns across 10 bases. Germline V gene lookup returns CDR1 SGHVS and CDR2 FNYEAQ. V shed 1 base, J shed 7 bases, and the junction held 0 bases outside the gene matches. The CDR3 has 14 amino acids. In DNA form, the CDR3 reads TGTGCCAGCAGCTTAGGGACAGGGGGTGAAAAACTGTTTTTT. Translating it yields CASSLGTGGEKLFF. Full variable domain (rest looked up from reference TRBV7-6 and TRBJ1-4): GAGVSQSPRYKVTKRGQDVALRCDPISGHVSLYWYRQALGQGPEFLTYFNYEAQQDKSGLPNDRFSAERPEGSISTLTIQRTEQRDSAMYRCASSLGTGGEKLFFGSGTQLSVL.

As for this clone: One end of the junction varies from germline; a read error may be responsible. The chain combines TRBV7-7 with TRBJ2-7, with D possibly matching TRBD2 (6 bases). This CDR3 has 13 residues. The germline V gene has CDR1 SSHAT and CDR2 FNYEAQ (reference sequence). In nucleotides, the CDR3 is TGTGCTAGCAGCTTAGCGGAGGATCTCGAGCAGTACTTC. Translated, it gives CASSLAEDLEQYF.

This chain joins TRBV4-1 and TRBJ1-2, with D maybe TRBD1 (5 bases). V gave up 0 bases and J gave up 7 bases, with 18 bases separating them. The CDR3 has 16 amino acids. The germline CDR1 and CDR2 sequences are MGHRA and YSYEKL. As DNA, the CDR3 is TGCGCCAGCAGCCAAGATTTATCAGGGTTCAAGGGTGGCTACACCTTC. Translating gives CASSQDLSGFKGGYTF.

The chain uses TRBV6-6 and TRBJ1-4, with 7 nucleotides matching TRBD1. V was pared by 4 bases and J by 8 bases, with 7 bases of the junction left unmatched. CDR1 and CDR2 (germline): MNHNY, SVGAGI (reference sequence). This CDR3 spans 14 amino acids. The CDR3 loop reads CASSLGQVGEKLFF. CDR3 nucleotides: TGTGCCAGCAGTTTAGGACAGGTCGGGGAAAAACTGTTTTTT.

V and J are TRBV27 and TRBJ2-7; TRBD1 might be the D (6 bases). Looked up from germline, CDR1 is MNHEY and CDR2 is SMNVEV (reference sequence). Deletions cut 3 bases from V and 3 bases from J, with 15 bases between. The CDR3 is 15 residues long. The CDR3 is CASSLSVGRGYEQYF. Here the CDR3 DNA reads TGTGCCAGCAGTTTGAGTGTGGGCAGGGGCTACGAGCAGTACTTC.

This clone has more than one count but fewer than ten. The chain joins TRBV4-1 to TRBJ1-6, with D unresolved. In germline, CDR1 is MGHRA, CDR2 YSYEKL. The CDR3 spans 17 residues. Trimming shortened V by 4 bases and J by 7 bases, and 20 bases separated the two germline ends. CDR3 in DNA: TGCGCCAGCAGCCCGACCGATATGGGCTTCGTGAATTCACCCCTCCACTTT. Translating it yields CASSPTDMGFVNSPLHF.

The V call is TRBV19, the J call TRBJ1-2, with 10 bases that match TRBD1. This CDR3 has 13 amino acids. Looked up from germline, CDR1 is LNHDA and CDR2 is SQIVND (reference sequence). With 6 bases clipped from V and 7 bases from J, the junction kept 5 bases outside the gene matches. CDR3: CASRRDRGPGYTF. CDR3 DNA sequence: TGTGCCAGTAGACGGGACAGGGGACCTGGCTACACCTTC.

The chain combines TRBV2 with TRBJ2-3; D gene uncertain. Trimming took 4 bases from V and 4 from J, leaving 9 bases between them. The CDR3 contains 13 residues. The germline V gene encodes CDR1 SNHLY and CDR2 FYNNEI. The CDR3 nucleotides are TGTGCCAGCAGTGGATTAGCAGCAGATACGCAGTATTTT. It yields the protein CASSGLAADTQYF. The full variable domain, its missing parts supplied by reference TRBV2 and TRBJ2-3, is EPEVTQTPSHQVTQMGQEVILRCVPISNHLYFYWYRQILGQKVEFLVSFYNNEISEKSEIFDDQFSVERPDGSNFTLKIRSTKLEDSAMYFCASSGLAADTQYFGPGTRLTVL.

This chain connects TRBV12-5 to TRBJ2-7; 13 nucleotides align to TRBD2. J gave up 4 bases and V 0 bases, and 3 bases lay outside the gene matches. Germline-derived CDR1 and CDR2 are LGHNT and FRNRAP. This CDR3 has 16 residues. Written as DNA, the CDR3 is TGTGCTAGTGGTTTGGTACTAGCGGGGGGGTGTTACGAGCAGTACGTC. Its translation: CASGLVLAGGCYEQYV.

This sequence joins TRBV18 and TRBJ1-5; 7 bases are shared with TRBD1. Germline trimming cut 1 base from V and 0 bases from J; bases unmatched to any gene: 3. CDR1 is KGHSH and CDR2 is LQKENI in the germline V gene. The length of the CDR3 is 16 residues. CDR3 nucleotides: TGTGCCAGCTCACCACAACAGGGGAATAGCAATCAGCCCCAGCATTTT. Its translation is CASSPQQGNSNQPQHF. The full variable domain, with the rest looked up from reference TRBV18 and TRBJ1-5, is NAGVMQNPRHLVRRRGQEARLRCSPMKGHSHVYWYRQLPEEGLKFMVYLQKENIIDESGMPKERFSAEFPKEGPSILRIQQVVRGDSAAYFCASSPQQGNSNQPQHFGDGTRLSIL.